The rows below give T cell receptor beta chains drawn from one sample of a study of identical twins. TCRdb ran MiXCR on the 5' RACE reads and lists one entry per CDR3 protein. The sample yields fewer than 900,000 distinct CDR3 sequences, 15% to 20% seen once. This sample was also put to use in a study of T cells expressing NK-cell markers.

What was sequenced was PBMCs. The receptors stem from a woman between 18 and 30 years old in good health. Both conserved end residues are part of each CDR3. A D gene is named only where the DNA matches it firmly. Size is omitted from some rows. Given values are once, few, many or a class for expanded clones.

>TRBJ2-1|few|TRBD2|TRBV7-9
TGTGCCAGCAGCTTATATACTAGCGGGGGCCTTAATGAGCAGTTCTTC
CASSLYTSGGLNEQFF
>TRBJ2-4|few|-|TRBV20-1
TGCAGTGCGATAACCGTAGCCAAAAACATTCAGTACTTC
CSAITVAKNIQYF
>TRBJ2-1|-|TRBD2|TRBV7-3
TGTGCCAGCAGCCCCGAGGGAGCGGGGGTATACAATGAGCAGTTCTTC
CASSPEGAGVYNEQFF
>TRBJ1-4|-|-|TRBV20-1
TGCAGTGCGCCAAACCAACCAGGCCGTAATGAAAAACTGTTTTTT
CSAPNQPGRNEKLFF
>TRBJ2-1|once|-|TRBV20-1
TGCAGTGCTATGGTAGCTGGGGAGCCCTACAATGAGCAGTTCTTC
CSAMVAGEPYNEQFF
>TRBJ2-1|-|TRBD2|TRBV29-1
TGCAGCGTTGGGTCTAGCGGGGGGGCGGAGTGGGATGAGCAGTTCTTC
CSVGSSGGAEWDEQFF
>TRBJ2-1|many|TRBD2|TRBV27
TGTGCCAGCACGGGGACTACCTCCTACAATGAGCAGTTCTTC
CASTGTTSYNEQFF
>TRBJ1-2|-|-|TRBV6-5
TGTGCCAGCAGTTACCGGGAGGACTATGGCTACACCTTC
CASSYREDYGYTF
>TRBJ1-2|-|-|TRBV7-2
TGTGCCAGCAGCTCCATACGGGTCCGGGGCTACACCTTC
CASSSIRVRGYTF
>TRBJ2-5|few|-|TRBV20-1
TGCAGTGCTAAAGGGGAGGTGGGGGAGACCCAGTACTTC
CSAKGEVGETQYF
>TRBJ1-5|-|-|TRBV10-2
TGCGCCAGCAGAAGGTTGGAGGGCAATCAGCCCCAGCATTTT
CASRRLEGNQPQHF
>TRBJ2-1|few|TRBD2|TRBV7-6
TGTGCCAGCAGCCCGAGCGGGATCGGGGAGCAGTTCTTC
CASSPSGIGEQFF
>TRBJ2-1|-|TRBD2|TRBV12-3/TRBV12-4
TGTGCCAGCACCCTAGGCCGGACTAGCGGGAACAATGAGCAGTTCTTC
CASTLGRTSGNNEQFF
>TRBJ2-1|few|TRBD2|TRBV12-3/TRBV12-4
TGTGCCAGCAGTCTCGAGGAGCGGGGGGCGCAGTTCTTC
CASSLEERGAQFF
>TRBJ2-2|few|-|TRBV7-3
TGTGCCAGCAGCCCCGCGGTAGCGTCTGGGGAGCTGTTTTTT
CASSPAVASGELFF
>TRBJ2-7|-|TRBD1|TRBV20-1
TGCAGTGCCGCTGACAGGGCGCACGAGCAGTACTTC
CSAADRAHEQYF
>TRBJ2-1|few|TRBD2|TRBV7-2
TGTGCCAGCAGCCGGGGACTAGCGGGAGAGAATGAGCAGTTCTTC
CASSRGLAGENEQFF
>TRBJ2-5|-|TRBD1|TRBV7-2
TGTGCCAGCAGGCAAGGGGGGACAGGGCAAGAGACCCAGTACTTC
CASRQGGTGQETQYF
>TRBJ2-1|few|-|TRBV6-5
TGTGCCAGCAGTTACTCGAGGCTAGTTGGGGGTGAGCAGTTCTTC
CASSYSRLVGGEQFF
>TRBJ2-2|-|-|TRBV7-2
TGTGCCAGCAGCCAGAGGCCCCCGGACACCGGGGAGCTGTTTTTT
CASSQRPPDTGELFF
>TRBJ2-5|-|TRBD1|TRBV20-1
TGCAGTGCCAGAGAGGGGGCAGGGTCAGAGACCCAGTACTTC
CSAREGAGSETQYF
>TRBJ1-1|-|-|TRBV18
TGTGCCAGCTCCCCGCTATTGAAGCGCGAGACCACTGAAGCTTTCTTT
CASSPLLKRETTEAFF
>TRBJ2-5|once|-|TRBV20-1
TGCAGGGATCCCCTTGAAGAGAGACTCCAAGAGACCCAGTACTTC
CRDPLEERLQETQYF
>TRBJ2-3|-|TRBD2|TRBV29-1
TGCAGCGTTGCTAGCGGGGGGTACACAGATACGCAGTATTTT
CSVASGGYTDTQYF
>TRBJ2-2|-|-|TRBV11-1
TGTGCCAGCAGCTCCGGACAGCCTGGAGCCGCGTATAACACCGGGGAGCTGTTTTTT
CASSSGQPGAAYNTGELFF
>TRBJ2-7|few|TRBD1|TRBV6-2/TRBV6-3
TGTGCCAGCATTGGACCCTGGACAGGGGTCTGGGAGCAGTACTTC
CASIGPWTGVWEQYF
>TRBJ2-2|-|-|TRBV14
TGTGCCAGCAGCCAAGTATCGTCCGCCACCGGGGAGCTGTTTTTT
CASSQVSSATGELFF
>TRBJ2-1|few|TRBD2|TRBV4-3
TGCGCCAGCAGCCGATCGACTAGCGGGAGGGATAACAATGAGCAGTTCTTC
CASSRSTSGRDNNEQFF
>TRBJ1-4|-|-|TRBV12-3/TRBV12-4
TGTGCCAGCAGGAGGACTAATGAAAAACTGTTTTTT
CASRRTNEKLFF
>TRBJ1-4|-|-|TRBV11-2
TGTGCCAGCAGCTCGGGGCCAACTAATGAAAAACTGTTTTTT
CASSSGPTNEKLFF
>TRBJ2-7|few|TRBD1|TRBV4-3
TGCGCCAGCAGCCACGATACAATCGGGACAGGCTTCTACGAGCAGTACTTC
CASSHDTIGTGFYEQYF
>TRBJ2-1|-|TRBD2|TRBV29-1
TGCAGCGTTGAAGATTCGGGGGGTAGCTCCTACAATGAGCAGTTCTTC
CSVEDSGGSSYNEQFF
>TRBJ2-5|-|-|TRBV3-1
TGTGCCAGCAGCCAAGACCCCGGGGTCCAAGGGAGGGAGACCCAGTACTTC
CASSQDPGVQGRETQYF
>TRBJ2-2|few|-|TRBV12-3/TRBV12-4
TGTGCCAGCAGTTTTTCGACGTGGGACCCGAACACCGGGGAGCTGTTTTTT
CASSFSTWDPNTGELFF
>TRBJ2-1|-|-|TRBV20-1
TGCAGTGCTAGAGACGGGGGTGCCTACAATGAGCAGTTCTTC
CSARDGGAYNEQFF
>TRBJ2-7|few|-|TRBV20-1
TGCAGTGCTACCTCCGCGACAGAGACCTACGAGCAGTACTTC
CSATSATETYEQYF
>TRBJ2-3|few|TRBD2|TRBV20-1
TGCAGTGCTAGGTCTCTAGCGGCCCCAGATACGCAGTATTTT
CSARSLAAPDTQYF
>TRBJ2-1|-|TRBD2|TRBV10-3
TGTGCCATCAGTGAGTCGGAAGTAGCGGGAACCTACAATGAGCAGTTCTTC
CAISESEVAGTYNEQFF
>TRBJ2-7|-|-|TRBV4-2
TGTGCCAGCAGCCAAGCTACCCGGGACTCGTACTACGAGCAGTACTTC
CASSQATRDSYYEQYF
>TRBJ1-1|-|TRBD1|TRBV5-1
TGCGCCAGCAGCTTTAACCCTCACTTCGGACAGGGGGAAGCTTTCTTT
CASSFNPHFGQGEAFF
>TRBJ2-5|few|TRBD2|TRBV7-2
TGTGCCAGCAGCGTTGGACTAGCGGGCCAAGAGACCCAGTACTTC
CASSVGLAGQETQYF
>TRBJ2-7|-|-|TRBV3-1
TGTGCCAGCAGCCAAGGATCGGAGGCCCCCTACGAGCAGTACTTC
CASSQGSEAPYEQYF
>TRBJ2-2|-|TRBD2|TRBV27
TGTGCCAGCAGTCGGACTAGCGGGAGGATCGGGGAGCTGTTTTTT
CASSRTSGRIGELFF
>TRBJ2-7|-|-|TRBV19
TGTGCCAGTAGCCAGTCCGGGACGGGGGTCTACGAGCAGTACTTC
CASSQSGTGVYEQYF
>TRBJ2-3|few|-|TRBV11-2
TGTGCCAGCAGCTTAGCGAATCCTAGCACAGATACGCAGTATTTT
CASSLANPSTDTQYF
>TRBJ2-1|-|-|TRBV18
TGTGCCAGCTCACCACCCGTACCTGAGCAGTTCTTC
CASSPPVPEQFF
>TRBJ2-7|-|TRBD2|TRBV11-1
TGTGCCAGCAGCTTAGGCCTGGGACTAGCGGGGGGGATTACCTCCTACGAGCAGTACTTC
CASSLGLGLAGGITSYEQYF
>TRBJ1-2|-|TRBD1|TRBV5-1
TGCGCCAGCAGCTTAGGACAGGCCTACTATGGCTACACCTTC
CASSLGQAYYGYTF
>TRBJ2-7|few|-|TRBV7-8
TGTGCCAGCAGCTTAGATACGGACGAGCAGTACTTC
CASSLDTDEQYF
>TRBJ1-1|few|-|TRBV10-2
TGCGCCAGCAGTGAGTCCGCGGGGGGGCCTGGAATTGAAGCTTTCTTT
CASSESAGGPGIEAFF
>TRBJ2-1|-|-|TRBV24-1
TGTGCCACCAGTGATACGCGGGCCCACAATGAGCAGTTCTTC
CATSDTRAHNEQFF
>TRBJ2-2|-|TRBD2|TRBV11-1
TGTGCCAGCAGCCCGAGGACTAGCGGGGGGCCATCGAACACCGGGGAGCTGTTTTTT
CASSPRTSGGPSNTGELFF
>TRBJ2-1|few|-|TRBV24-1
TGTGCCACCAGTGATTTGAAGGATGAGCAGTTCTTC
CATSDLKDEQFF
>TRBJ2-5|-|TRBD1|TRBV7-3
TGTGCCAGCAGCTCCCACCCTTGGACAGGAAAAGAGACCCAGTACTTC
CASSSHPWTGKETQYF
>TRBJ1-1|-|-|TRBV2
TGTGCCAGCAGTGTGGACATGAACACTGAAGCTTTCTTT
CASSVDMNTEAFF